This T cell receptor beta chain was observed in a study of vaccination effects on CD4 cells after COVID-19. About this clone: Its antigen is currently unknown.

Assay used: immunoSEQ multiplex PCR; TCRdb lists only in-frame clones, some missing. The repertoire holds some 11,000 clones, with approximately 71% as singletons. The ViraFEST assay expanded antigen-specific CD4+ T cells with viral peptide pools before sequencing. Isolating CD4+ T cells followed approximately 9 days of culture. Vaccination of participants consisted of two doses of either the BNT162b2 or mRNA-1273 vaccine. The CDR3 covers 14 residues. Germline CDR1 is MNHEY and CDR2 is SVGAGI. Trimming took 8 bases from V and 9 from J; bases not matched to a gene: 8. The clonotype was recovered from a human donor who received a COVID-19 vaccine. This specimen was CD4+ T cells from PBMCs cultured with SARS-CoV-2 spike peptides, taken after COVID-19 vaccination. The chain combines TRBV6-5 with TRBJ1-6; TRBD1 agrees at 9 bases. The chain's CDR3 is CASSTGQGGSPLHF. In DNA, the CDR3 is TGTGCCAGCTCTACGGGACAGGGTGGTTCACCCCTCCACTTT.